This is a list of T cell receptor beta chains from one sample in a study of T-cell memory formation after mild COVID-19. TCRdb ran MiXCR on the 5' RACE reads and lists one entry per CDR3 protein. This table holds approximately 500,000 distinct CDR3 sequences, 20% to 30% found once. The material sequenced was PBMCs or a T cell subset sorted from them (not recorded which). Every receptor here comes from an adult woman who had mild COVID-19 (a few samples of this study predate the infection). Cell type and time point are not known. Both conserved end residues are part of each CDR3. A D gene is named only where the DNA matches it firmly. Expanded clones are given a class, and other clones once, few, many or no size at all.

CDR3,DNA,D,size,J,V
CASSSNTGTDYEQYF,TGCGCCAGCAGCTCGAATACCGGGACAGACTACGAGCAGTACTTC,TRBD1,NA,TRBJ2-7,TRBV5-1
CASSLVTGADTQYF,TGTGCCAGCAGCTTAGTTACAGGTGCAGATACGCAGTATTTT,NA,few,TRBJ2-3,TRBV7-9
CASRRAGGGHGELFF,TGTGCCAGCAGACGGGCGGGAGGCGGCCACGGGGAGCTGTTTTTT,TRBD2,few,TRBJ2-2,TRBV7-9
CASSVGLAQPQHF,TGTGCCAGCAGCGTAGGCCTCGCCCAGCCCCAGCATTTT,NA,few,TRBJ1-5,TRBV9
CAISPQVAGTYEQYF,TGTGCCATCAGCCCCCAGGTAGCGGGAACCTACGAGCAGTACTTC,TRBD2,NA,TRBJ2-7,TRBV10-3
CASSPGRWTTGDLGELFF,TGTGCCAGCAGCCCGGGGAGGTGGACAACAGGGGATCTCGGGGAGCTGTTTTTT,NA,NA,TRBJ2-2,TRBV7-7
CASSLWGGQETQYF,TGCGCCAGCAGCCTATGGGGCGGCCAAGAGACCCAGTACTTC,NA,many,TRBJ2-5,TRBV27
CASRGTGRGTEAFF,TGTGCCAGCAGGGGGACAGGGCGAGGGACTGAAGCTTTCTTT,TRBD1,NA,TRBJ1-1,TRBV2
CSARDENQPQHF,TGCAGTGCTAGAGATGAGAATCAGCCCCAGCATTTT,NA,NA,TRBJ1-5,TRBV20-1
CASSFLDSSEQYF,TGTGCCAGCAGCTTCCTGGACTCTTCCGAGCAGTACTTC,NA,NA,TRBJ2-7,TRBV7-3
CASSLEAASSYNEQFF,TGCGCCAGCAGCTTGGAGGCGGCTAGCTCCTACAATGAGCAGTTCTTC,NA,NA,TRBJ2-1,TRBV5-1
CSVERRGAGGNTIYF,TGCAGCGTTGAAAGAAGGGGCGCAGGGGGAAACACCATATATTTT,NA,NA,TRBJ1-3,TRBV29-1
CASSFGGSFSSYEQYF,TGTGCCAGCAGCTTTGGCGGGAGTTTTAGCTCCTACGAGCAGTACTTC,TRBD2,NA,TRBJ2-7,TRBV7-9
CSARVGGQGGKLFF,TGCAGTGCTAGAGTTGGGGGACAGGGGGGAAAACTGTTTTTT,TRBD1,NA,TRBJ1-4,TRBV20-1
CASSLRTGYEQYF,TGTGCCAGCAGTTTAAGGACGGGCTACGAGCAGTACTTC,NA,NA,TRBJ2-7,TRBV12-3/TRBV12-4
CSAPDRGAGTGELFF,TGCAGTGCCCCCGACAGGGGGGCGGGCACCGGGGAGCTGTTTTTT,TRBD1,NA,TRBJ2-2,TRBV20-1
CASSDPGGGTEAFF,TGTGCCAGCAGCGATCCCGGGGGGGGCACTGAAGCTTTCTTT,NA,few,TRBJ1-1,TRBV5-6
CSASRGGTEAFF,TGCAGTGCTAGCAGGGGGGGCACTGAAGCTTTCTTT,TRBD1,NA,TRBJ1-1,TRBV20-1
CATVSGQGFSEQYF,TGTGCTACGGTATCGGGACAGGGGTTTAGCGAGCAGTACTTC,TRBD1,few,TRBJ2-7,TRBV10-3
CASSFKGANTEAFF,TGTGCCAGCAGCTTTAAGGGGGCGAACACTGAAGCTTTCTTT,TRBD1,few,TRBJ1-1,TRBV7-9
CASSQAWGEIAYNEQFF,TGTGCCAGCAGCCAGGCCTGGGGGGAAATTGCCTACAATGAGCAGTTCTTC,NA,NA,TRBJ2-1,TRBV4-2
CATSTGSYGYTF,TGTGCCACCTCGACAGGGTCCTATGGCTACACCTTC,TRBD1,few,TRBJ1-2,TRBV24-1
CSVEVFDEQYF,TGCAGCGTTGAGGTGTTCGACGAGCAGTACTTC,NA,NA,TRBJ2-7,TRBV29-1
CASSFVGLSETQYF,TGCGCCAGCAGCTTTGTGGGGCTGTCGGAGACCCAGTACTTC,NA,NA,TRBJ2-5,TRBV5-1
CASSLGRGGTGDPNEQFF,TGCGCCAGCAGCTTGGGACGTGGAGGGACAGGGGACCCCAATGAGCAGTTCTTC,TRBD1,NA,TRBJ2-1,TRBV5-1
CASSQNPTLIGEGYTF,TGTGCCAGCAGCCAAAACCCGACCCTTATCGGTGAGGGCTACACCTTC,NA,NA,TRBJ1-2,TRBV7-3
CAWIAGNSYEQYF,TGTGCCTGGATTGCCGGGAACTCCTACGAGCAGTACTTC,NA,few,TRBJ2-7,TRBV30
CASSADSVGTQYF,TGTGCCAGCAGCGCCGACTCGGTCGGGACCCAGTACTTC,NA,few,TRBJ2-5,TRBV5-6
CASSLVRTGLSYNEQFF,TGTGCCAGCAGTCTCGTGCGGACAGGTCTTTCTTACAATGAGCAGTTCTTC,NA,few,TRBJ2-1,TRBV21-1
CASSRDRGRRSTDTQYF,TGTGCCAGCAGCCGAGACAGGGGGCGCAGGAGCACAGATACGCAGTATTTT,TRBD1,few,TRBJ2-3,TRBV11-1
CASSLQPQRMEAFF,TGTGCCAGCAGCTTACAGCCGCAACGGATGGAAGCTTTCTTT,NA,NA,TRBJ1-1,TRBV7-2
CASNPDRGRENEQFF,TGTGCCAGCAACCCGGACAGGGGGCGCGAGAATGAGCAGTTCTTC,TRBD1,few,TRBJ2-1,TRBV9
CASSLPGTAQETQYF,TGTGCCAGCAGTTTACCAGGGACAGCCCAAGAGACCCAGTACTTC,TRBD1,NA,TRBJ2-5,TRBV27
CASSSSLGGVTDTQYF,TGTGCCAGCAGCTCGAGCCTCGGGGGAGTCACAGATACGCAGTATTTT,NA,few,TRBJ2-3,TRBV7-9
CASSSLDPRGERERASEQFF,TGTGCCAGCAGTTCACTAGACCCTCGGGGGGAGCGGGAGAGGGCAAGTGAGCAGTTCTTC,TRBD2,few,TRBJ2-1,TRBV12-3/TRBV12-4
CASSLSVRYEQYF,TGTGCCAGCAGCTTATCAGTCCGCTACGAGCAGTACTTC,NA,few,TRBJ2-7,TRBV7-6
CASSPPGQAYEQYF,TGTGCCAGCAGCCCACCGGGACAGGCCTACGAGCAGTACTTC,TRBD1,few,TRBJ2-7,TRBV7-6